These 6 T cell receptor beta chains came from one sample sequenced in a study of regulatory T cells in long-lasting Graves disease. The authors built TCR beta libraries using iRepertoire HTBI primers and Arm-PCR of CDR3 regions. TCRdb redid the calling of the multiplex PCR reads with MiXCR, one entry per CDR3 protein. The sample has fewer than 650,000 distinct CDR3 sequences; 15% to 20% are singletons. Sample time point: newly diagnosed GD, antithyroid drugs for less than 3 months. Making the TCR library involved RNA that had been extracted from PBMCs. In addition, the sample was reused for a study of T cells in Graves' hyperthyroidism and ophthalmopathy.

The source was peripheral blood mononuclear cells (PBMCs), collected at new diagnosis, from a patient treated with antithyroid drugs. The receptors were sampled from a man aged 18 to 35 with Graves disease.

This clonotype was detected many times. CDR3 nucleotides: TGTGCCAGCAGTGAAAATCTGAGCTTTGCTATAAAGCAGTACTTC. This codes for CASSENLSFAIKQYF. The chain recombines TRBV2 with TRBJ2-7, with D hard to call. The germline V gene has CDR1 SNHLY and CDR2 FYNNEI. V gave up 2 bases and J gave up 8 bases, with 19 bases separating them. The CDR3 is made up of 15 amino acids.

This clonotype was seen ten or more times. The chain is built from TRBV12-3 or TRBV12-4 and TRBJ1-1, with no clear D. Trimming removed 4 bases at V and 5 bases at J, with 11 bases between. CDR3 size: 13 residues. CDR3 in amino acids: CASSSTIKTEAFF. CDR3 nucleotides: TGTGCCAGCAGTTCTACAATTAAGACTGAAGCTTTCTTT.

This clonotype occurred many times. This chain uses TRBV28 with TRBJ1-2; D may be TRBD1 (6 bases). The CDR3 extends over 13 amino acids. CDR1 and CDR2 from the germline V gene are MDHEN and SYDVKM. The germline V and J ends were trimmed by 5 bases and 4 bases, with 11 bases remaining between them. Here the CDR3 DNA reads TGTGCCAGCAGTCGGACAGATTTCTATGGCTACACCTTC. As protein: CASSRTDFYGYTF.

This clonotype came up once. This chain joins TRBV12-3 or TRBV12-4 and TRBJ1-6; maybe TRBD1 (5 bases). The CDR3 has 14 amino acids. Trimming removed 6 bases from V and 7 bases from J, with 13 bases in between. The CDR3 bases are TGTGCCAGCAGCCGCGGGACGGAAAATTCACCCCTCCACTTT. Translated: CASSRGTENSPLHF.

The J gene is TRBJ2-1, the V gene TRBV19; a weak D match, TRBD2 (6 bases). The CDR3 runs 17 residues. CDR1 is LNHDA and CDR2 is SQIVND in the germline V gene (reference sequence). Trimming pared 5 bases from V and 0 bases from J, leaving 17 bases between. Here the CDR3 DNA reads TGTGCCAGTAGTGGGGGGAAAGACACCCGCTCCTACAATGAGCAGTTCTTC. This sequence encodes CASSGGKDTRSYNEQFF.

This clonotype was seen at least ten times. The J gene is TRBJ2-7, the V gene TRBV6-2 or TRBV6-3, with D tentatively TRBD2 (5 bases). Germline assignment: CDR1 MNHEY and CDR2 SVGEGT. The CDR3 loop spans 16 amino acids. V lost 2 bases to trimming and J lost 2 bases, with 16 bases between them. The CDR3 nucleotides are TGTGCCAGCAGTTACGGTCGTCGGAGGCTAGCCTACGAGCAGTACTTC. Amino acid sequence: CASSYGRRRLAYEQYF.